This paragraph reports one TCR beta chain. This sample was included in a study of T cell changes during pregnancy in multiple sclerosis. Assay: immunoSEQ multiplex PCR; the TCRdb copy retains only in-frame clones and omits some. The sample yields tens of thousands of clones, 91% seen once. Germline V gene lookup returns CDR1 SGHVS and CDR2 FNYEAQ. This CDR3 spans 15 amino acids. Trimming left V 5 bases short and J 4 bases short, with 15 bases between. The sequencing here drew on peripheral blood, taken in the third trimester of pregnancy. This clonotype originated in a female donor in good health, enrolled as a control in a pregnancy study. This chain connects TRBV7-6 to TRBJ1-5, with D perhaps TRBD1 (6 bases). CDR3 region: CASSPLTGNNQPQHF. In DNA, the CDR3 is TGTGCCAGCAGCCCTTTGACAGGAAATAATCAGCCCCAGCATTTT.